These T cell receptor beta chains were read from a single sample in a study of CD8 T cells in ankylosing spondylitis. TCRdb reanalysed the 5' RACE reads using MiXCR and keeps one entry per CDR3 protein. The profile shows about 220,000 distinct CDR3 sequences, around 20% of them singletons. The sample was blood, either unsorted or a sorted T cell fraction (not recorded which). The receptor source for this set is a male donor with ankylosing spondylitis. Each CDR3 is given with its conserved first and last residue. The order of the fields is clone size, J gene, D gene, V gene, CDR3 DNA, CDR3 protein. A D gene is named only where the DNA matches it firmly. Only part of the rows carry a size: once, few, many, or a class if the clone is expanded.

clone size: NA
J gene: TRBJ1-1
D gene: NA
V gene: TRBV20-1
CDR3 DNA: TGCAGACCCCTTAGGCAGAACACTGAAGCTTTCTTT
CDR3 protein: CRPLRQNTEAFF

clone size: once
J gene: TRBJ2-1
D gene: NA
V gene: TRBV4-1
CDR3 DNA: TGCGCCAGCAGCCTAGGCTTGGGGACGTACAATGAGCAGTTCTTC
CDR3 protein: CASSLGLGTYNEQFF

clone size: NA
J gene: TRBJ1-1
D gene: NA
V gene: TRBV6-5
CDR3 DNA: TGTGCCAGCAGTTACTCGGGGGAGGGGGTATGGGCTGAAGCTTTCTTT
CDR3 protein: CASSYSGEGVWAEAFF

clone size: NA
J gene: TRBJ2-7
D gene: TRBD2
V gene: TRBV9
CDR3 DNA: TGTGCCAGCAGCGTAGGGGTAGCGGGAACCTACGAGCAGTACTTC
CDR3 protein: CASSVGVAGTYEQYF

clone size: few
J gene: TRBJ2-1
D gene: NA
V gene: TRBV21-1
CDR3 DNA: TGTGCCAGCAGCAAGGCTAGCGGAGACTCCTACAATGAGCAGTTCTTC
CDR3 protein: CASSKASGDSYNEQFF

clone size: many
J gene: TRBJ2-7
D gene: TRBD2
V gene: TRBV28
CDR3 DNA: TGTGCCAGCAGCCAATATGAGACTAGCGGGAGAGCCTACGAGCAGTACTTC
CDR3 protein: CASSQYETSGRAYEQYF

clone size: few
J gene: TRBJ1-2
D gene: NA
V gene: TRBV12-3/TRBV12-4
CDR3 DNA: TGTGCCACCCTGAATTCTAACTATGGCTACACCTTC
CDR3 protein: CATLNSNYGYTF

clone size: NA
J gene: TRBJ1-2
D gene: NA
V gene: TRBV9
CDR3 DNA: TGTGCCAGCAGCCCAAAGGTTGGGGAAAACTATGGCTACACCTTC
CDR3 protein: CASSPKVGENYGYTF

clone size: many
J gene: TRBJ2-1
D gene: NA
V gene: TRBV7-7
CDR3 DNA: TGTGCTAGCAGCTTAGCGCATAGGGTACCCTACAATGAGCAGTTCTTC
CDR3 protein: CASSLAHRVPYNEQFF

clone size: NA
J gene: TRBJ2-4
D gene: TRBD2
V gene: TRBV24-1
CDR3 DNA: TGTGCCACCAGTGATGGGAGGGACCAAAACATTCAGTACTTC
CDR3 protein: CATSDGRDQNIQYF

clone size: few
J gene: TRBJ1-5
D gene: TRBD1
V gene: TRBV4-1
CDR3 DNA: TGCGCCAGCCGCCAGACAGGGGGCGAAAATCAGCCCCAGCATTTT
CDR3 protein: CASRQTGGENQPQHF

clone size: NA
J gene: TRBJ1-5
D gene: TRBD1
V gene: TRBV7-9
CDR3 DNA: TGTGCCAGCAGCACAATCTACAGGGGTCATCAGCCCCAGCATTTT
CDR3 protein: CASSTIYRGHQPQHF

clone size: NA
J gene: TRBJ2-1
D gene: TRBD2
V gene: TRBV27
CDR3 DNA: TGTGCCAGCGGCGAGCGGGAGCTCTACAATGAGCAGTTCTTC
CDR3 protein: CASGERELYNEQFF

clone size: NA
J gene: TRBJ2-7
D gene: TRBD2
V gene: TRBV27
CDR3 DNA: TGTGCCAGCAGTTTCGACGCGGGAGTTCCATACGAGCAGTACTTC
CDR3 protein: CASSFDAGVPYEQYF

clone size: NA
J gene: TRBJ2-5
D gene: TRBD1
V gene: TRBV12-3/TRBV12-4
CDR3 DNA: TGTGCCAGCAGTTACCTGGGACAGGGGGGAGAGACCCAGTACTTC
CDR3 protein: CASSYLGQGGETQYF

clone size: NA
J gene: TRBJ2-5
D gene: NA
V gene: TRBV19
CDR3 DNA: TGTGCCAGTAGTATTTATTTACTTCAAGAGACCCAGTACTTC
CDR3 protein: CASSIYLLQETQYF

clone size: many
J gene: TRBJ1-6
D gene: TRBD1
V gene: TRBV6-5
CDR3 DNA: TGTGCCAGCAGTTACTCAACAGGGGATAATTCACCCCTCCACTTT
CDR3 protein: CASSYSTGDNSPLHF

clone size: few
J gene: TRBJ2-1
D gene: NA
V gene: TRBV28
CDR3 DNA: TGTGCCAGCGGGAAAAGGCAGTTCTTC
CDR3 protein: CASGKRQFF

clone size: NA
J gene: TRBJ2-7
D gene: TRBD2
V gene: TRBV19
CDR3 DNA: TGTGCCAGTAGTACTCTCCTAGCGGGGGCACCCTACGAGCAGTACTTC
CDR3 protein: CASSTLLAGAPYEQYF

clone size: few
J gene: TRBJ2-1
D gene: NA
V gene: TRBV11-2
CDR3 DNA: TGTGCCAGCAGCTTGGAGGTCAACAATGAGCAGTTCTTC
CDR3 protein: CASSLEVNNEQFF

clone size: few
J gene: TRBJ2-7
D gene: NA
V gene: TRBV5-1
CDR3 DNA: TGCGCCAGCAGCTTGGGGCTAGGTTCCTACGAGCAGTACTTC
CDR3 protein: CASSLGLGSYEQYF

clone size: NA
J gene: TRBJ1-2
D gene: NA
V gene: TRBV30
CDR3 DNA: TGTGCCTGTTCACTAGGAGGGTTGAGATTGGATGGCTACACCTTC
CDR3 protein: CACSLGGLRLDGYTF

clone size: few
J gene: TRBJ1-4
D gene: NA
V gene: TRBV11-2
CDR3 DNA: TGTGCCAGCAGCCGAGGGGCCGCAACTAATGAAAAACTGTTTTTT
CDR3 protein: CASSRGAATNEKLFF

clone size: few
J gene: TRBJ1-5
D gene: NA
V gene: TRBV28
CDR3 DNA: TGTGCCAGCAGTTCCCCTCAGCCCCAGCATTTT
CDR3 protein: CASSSPQPQHF